This T cell receptor beta chain was found in a study of TIL therapy for anti-PD-1-resistant metastatic lung cancer. Overall study: Tumors were harvested before any PD-1/PD-L1 blockade. Median tumor PD-L1 proportion score was roughly 5.8%. Findings and caveats of the study: Infused TIL clonotypes partially replaced the baseline blood repertoire, then decayed over months.

The immunoSEQ assay was v3. Measured with immunoSEQ multiplex PCR; TCRdb has only the in-frame clones, and not every one. The table records 15,000 to 20,000 clones, roughly 85% of them present only once. The time point was: pre-treatment sample, taken before nivolumab and TIL therapy. Adults with stage 4 NSCLC were enrolled in a phase I trial. The CDR3 covers 13 residues. Germline V gene lookup returns CDR1 SGHTA and CDR2 FQGTGA. Regarding this clone: Its specificity is unknown. At one of its ends the junction is not consistent with the germline gene, which may arise from a read error.

The TCR originated in a person aged 30 to 80 with non-small cell lung cancer. Sequencing used blood, obtained at baseline. The J gene is TRBJ2-3, the V gene TRBV7-3; 7 nucleotides align to TRBD1. The DNA of the CDR3 is TGCGCTTCAGCGACAGGGAGCACAGATACGCAGTATTTT. This encodes CASATGSTDTQYF.